This is a list of T cell receptor beta chains from one sample in a study of cytotoxic CD8 clonotypes in ibrutinib-treated CLL. Assay: immunoSEQ multiplex PCR; the TCRdb copy retains only in-frame clones and omits some. The table records almost 250,000 clones, 70% of them present only once. Here the sequenced sample was PBMCs, taken after 24 months of ibrutinib treatment. Every receptor here comes from a human donor with chronic lymphocytic leukemia. The CDR3 runs from the conserved cysteine through the conserved F or W. A D gene is named only where the DNA matches it firmly. Some rows have no size entry. The others give once, few or many, or a class for an expanded clone.

clone_size	j_call	d_call	v_call	cdr3_nt	cdr3_aa
NA	TRBJ2-7	TRBD1	TRBV5-1	TGCGCCAGCAGCCTACTGGACAGGGTGCTCGAGCAGTACTTC	CASSLLDRVLEQYF
few	TRBJ1-2	NA	TRBV9	TGTGCCAGCAGCAATACAGTTAACTATGGCTACACCTTC	CASSNTVNYGYTF
NA	TRBJ1-3	NA	TRBV7-9	TGTGCCGGCAGCCTATTCGCGGGCTCTGGAAACACCATATATTTT	CAGSLFAGSGNTIYF
NA	TRBJ1-1	NA	TRBV28	TGTGCCAGCAGGAAACTCCAGGTGGCGGAAGCTTTCTTT	CASRKLQVAEAFF
NA	TRBJ2-3	TRBD2	TRBV9	TGTGCCAGCAGCGTAGTTGCGGGAGCGGCAGATACGCAGTATTTT	CASSVVAGAADTQYF
NA	TRBJ1-5	NA	TRBV19	TGTGCCAGTAGTATAAGGGACCCAGAGCAGCCCCAGCATTTT	CASSIRDPEQPQHF
NA	TRBJ1-2	NA	TRBV27	TGTGCCAGCAGTACTCGATCTACAGTCTATGGCTACACCTTC	CASSTRSTVYGYTF
NA	TRBJ2-5	NA	TRBV18	TGTGCCAGCTCACCCAGGGCGGGGGAGACCCAGTACTTC	CASSPRAGETQYF
NA	TRBJ2-5	TRBD2	TRBV9	TGTGCCAGCAGCCCCGGACTAGCGGACCAAGAGACCCAGTACTTC	CASSPGLADQETQYF
NA	TRBJ2-7	TRBD1	TRBV15	TGTGCCACCAGCAGCTCACCGCCCTACCAGCTCGGGACAGGGACCTACGAGCAGTACTTC	CATSSSPPYQLGTGTYEQYF
NA	TRBJ2-7	NA	TRBV4-1	TGCGCCAGCAGCCTGGCAGTAAGGGACGAGCAGTACTTC	CASSLAVRDEQYF
NA	TRBJ1-1	TRBD1	TRBV25-1	TGTGCCAGCAGTGATCAGGGGGCGAAGACTGAAGCTTTCTTT	CASSDQGAKTEAFF
NA	TRBJ2-3	TRBD1	TRBV11-2	TGTGCCAGCGGGCAGAGGACAGGGGCTTTAGCAGATACGCAGTATTTT	CASGQRTGALADTQYF
NA	TRBJ2-6	NA	TRBV7-8	TGTGCCAGCAGCTTAAGGGCAGGGGTTTCGGGGGCCAACGTCCTGACTTTC	CASSLRAGVSGANVLTF
once	TRBJ2-7	NA	TRBV27	TGTGCCAGCAGTTATGGGACCCCTAACTCCTACGAGCAGTACTTC	CASSYGTPNSYEQYF
NA	TRBJ1-4	NA	TRBV10-3	TGTGCCATCAGTACTTCAAGGACGGAAGAAAAACTGTTTTTT	CAISTSRTEEKLFF
NA	TRBJ2-1	NA	TRBV10-3	TGTGCCATCAGCAAAATATCGAACGATGAGCAGTTCTTC	CAISKISNDEQFF
NA	TRBJ2-5	TRBD1	TRBV28	TGTGCCAGCAGTTTAACGACAGGGTCGGAGACCCAGTACTTC	CASSLTTGSETQYF
few	TRBJ2-7	TRBD1	TRBV7-3	TGTGCCAGCAGGGGCAGGGGGCCCGAGCAGTACTTC	CASRGRGPEQYF